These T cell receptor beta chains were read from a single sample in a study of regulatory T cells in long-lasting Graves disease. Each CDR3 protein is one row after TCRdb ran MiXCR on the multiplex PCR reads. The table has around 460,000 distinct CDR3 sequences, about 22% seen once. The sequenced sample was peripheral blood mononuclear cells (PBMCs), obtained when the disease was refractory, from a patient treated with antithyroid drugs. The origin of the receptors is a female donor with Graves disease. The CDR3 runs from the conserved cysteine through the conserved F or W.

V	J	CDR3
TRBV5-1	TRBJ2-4	CVSSLQQGAQNIQYF
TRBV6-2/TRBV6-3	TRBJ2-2	CASRPGTGEVGELFF
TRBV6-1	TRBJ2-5	CASSEWWGGIQETQYF
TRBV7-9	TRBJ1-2	CAITTLGPYGYTF
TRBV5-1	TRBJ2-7	CASSQFADSPHEQYF
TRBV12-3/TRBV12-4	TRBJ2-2	CASRTPQGSGELFF
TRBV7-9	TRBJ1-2	CASSSLGGNYGYTF
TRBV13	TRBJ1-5	CASSDRTGRFISNQPQHF
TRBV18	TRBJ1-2	CASSPRREYGYTF
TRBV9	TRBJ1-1	CASSDNPGQGNTEAFF
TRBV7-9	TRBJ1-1	CASSLIGDEAFF
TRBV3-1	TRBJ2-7	CASSQVIGLDNEQYF
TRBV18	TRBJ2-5	CASSRQGRPRETQYF
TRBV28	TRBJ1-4	CASSLRQGHLFF
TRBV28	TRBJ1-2	CASNFGQASPNYGYTF
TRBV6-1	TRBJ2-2	CASTYVIFTGELFF
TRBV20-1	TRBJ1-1	CSAGRQGSAFF
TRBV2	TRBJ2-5	CASSRQGWGETQYF
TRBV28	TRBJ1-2	CASSTPGVYGYTF
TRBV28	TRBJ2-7	CASGLVGNEQYF
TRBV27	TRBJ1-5	CASSLTRVHQPQHF
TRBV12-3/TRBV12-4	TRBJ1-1	CASSPQTGRTEAFF
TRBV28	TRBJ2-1	CASRGRAGGYNEQFF
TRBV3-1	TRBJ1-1	CASSQDGHMNTEAFF
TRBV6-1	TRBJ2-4	CASSEFGLLAKNIQYF
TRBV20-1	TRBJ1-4	CSAWGSGEKLFF
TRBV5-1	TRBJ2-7	CASSSQEYEQYF
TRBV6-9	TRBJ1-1	CASSYGGRLNTEAFF
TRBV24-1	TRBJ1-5	CATSDPKTGSNQPQHF
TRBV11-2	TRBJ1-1	CASSLNPPATNTEAFF
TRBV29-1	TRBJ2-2	CSVDLGGGTGELFF
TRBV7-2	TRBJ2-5	CASSLSVAETQYF
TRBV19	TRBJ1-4	CARSGTSNTATNEKLFF
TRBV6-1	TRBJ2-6	CASGDPGSRGANVLTF
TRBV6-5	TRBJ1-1	CASSFGGRPMNTEAFF
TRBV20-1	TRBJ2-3	CSAPPPGDTQYF
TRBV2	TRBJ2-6	CASSEGLWGRSGANVLTF